This entry lists 10 T cell receptor beta chains sequenced from one sample in a study of PD-1 blockade in mismatch repair-deficient tumors (TCRdb year 2017). The library was obtained by the immunoSEQ multiplex PCR assay. The clones in this table, taken by TCRdb from immuneACCESS, are in-frame only. Not every clone is retained; where verified, under half of the shortfall comes from an unresolved V gene, and the cause of the rest is unknown. The sample table shows roughly 130,000 clones, and 88% are seen once. The ten largest clones represent roughly 12% of the sample. The material sequenced was peripheral blood, taken roughly 67 weeks after starting pembrolizumab. These receptor sequences come from an adult with mismatch repair-deficient cancer.

The chain carries TRBV19 and TRBJ1-1; possibly TRBD1 for D (5 bases). CDR3 size: 15 residues. In germline, CDR1 is LNHDA, CDR2 SQIVND (reference sequence). V dropped 3 bases and J dropped 6 bases, with 17 bases sitting between them. CDR3 loop: CASSIEQGGRPEAFF. The CDR3 DNA reads as TGTGCCAGTAGTATCGAGCAGGGAGGTCGGCCTGAAGCTTTCTTT.

The chain joins TRBV28 to TRBJ1-1, with a possible D match to TRBD1 (5 bases). Trimming removed 6 bases from V and 7 bases from J, with 15 bases in between. Germline V CDR1 and CDR2: MDHEN, SYDVKM. The CDR3 is 13 amino acids. For the CDR3, the DNA is TGTGCCAGCAGCTCCATCGGGGGGAGTGAAGCTTTCTTT. It encodes CASSSIGGSEAFF.

This chain joins TRBV15 and TRBJ2-5; D perhaps matches TRBD2 (6 bases). Germline loops: CDR1 LNHNV, CDR2 YYDKDF (reference sequence). CDR3 length: 15 amino acids. Trimming removed 2 bases from V and 4 bases from J, with 14 bases in between. The CDR3 loop is CATSRLLAQAETQYF. The CDR3 DNA follows: TGTGCCACCAGCAGACTTCTAGCGCAGGCAGAGACCCAGTACTTC.

This sequence joins TRBV6-6 and TRBJ2-1; a possible D gene is TRBD2 (6 bases). This CDR3 contains 12 residues. Trimming cost V 6 bases and J 8 bases, with 11 bases left between them. The germline gives CDR1 MNHNY, CDR2 SVGAGI (reference sequence). This chain's CDR3 is CASRMSGHEQFF. The DNA of the CDR3 is TGTGCCAGCAGGATGAGCGGGCATGAGCAGTTCTTC.

The gene calls are TRBV7-8 and TRBJ2-7; D is ambiguous. Germline CDR1 SGHVS, CDR2 FQNEAQ. V was trimmed by 3 bases and J by 0 bases, leaving 9 bases between them. The CDR3 is 14 amino acids. Written as DNA, the CDR3 is TGTGCCAGCAGCTTGGGCAGACTCTCCTACGAGCAGTACTTC. This gives the protein CASSLGRLSYEQYF.

In this sample, this clone turned up once. This chain connects TRBV6-4 to TRBJ2-3, with unresolved D. There are 13 residues in the CDR3. Trimming took off 4 bases at V and 0 bases at J, with 5 bases between the two ends. Per germline, CDR1 MRHNA and CDR2 SNTAGT. CDR3 amino acids: CASSVGSTDTQYF. CDR3 bases: TGTGCCAGCAGTGTCGGGAGCACAGATACGCAGTATTTT.

J is TRBJ2-5 and V is TRBV5-6, with D perhaps TRBD2 (5 bases). CDR1 is SGHDT, CDR2 YYEEEE, per germline. V lost 2 bases, J lost 4 bases, and 15 bases lay in between. The CDR3 sequence is 15 residues long. The CDR3 DNA is TGTGCCAGCAGCTTATACGGGATTGATCTAGAGACCCAGTACTTC. It specifies CASSLYGIDLETQYF. Drawing the rest from reference TRBV5-6 and TRBJ2-5, the complete variable domain is DAGVTQSPTHLIKTRGQQVTLRCSPKSGHDTVSWYQQALGQGPQFIFQYYEEEERQRGNFPDRFSGHQFPNYSSELNVNALLLGDSALYLCASSLYGIDLETQYFGPGTRLLVL.

The rearrangement uses TRBV28 and TRBJ1-1; D might be TRBD1 (5 bases). CDR1 MDHEN and CDR2 SYDVKM come from the germline V gene. Trimming left V 2 bases short and J 5 bases short, with 18 bases between. The CDR3 is 16 amino acids. CDR3: CASSLGHLIFGTEAFF. CDR3 coding DNA: TGTGCCAGCAGTTTAGGACACCTGATCTTTGGAACTGAAGCTTTCTTT.

The chain combines TRBV6-4 with TRBJ2-1; either TRBD1 or TRBD2 may supply D (5 bases each). There are 14 residues in the CDR3. Germline V gene lookup returns CDR1 MRHNA and CDR2 SNTAGT. V was clipped by 2 bases and J by 7 bases, with 12 bases between them. The CDR3 loop is CASSDGGVRNEQFF. CDR3 DNA: TGTGCCAGCAGTGACGGGGGAGTTCGTAATGAGCAGTTCTTC.

V gene TRBV4-3 combines with J gene TRBJ2-1; 9 bases map to TRBD2. V was clipped by 1 base and J by 2 bases; unmatched bases: 6. The CDR3 spans 17 residues. The V gene's germline CDR1 is LGHNA and CDR2 YSLEER. CDR3 protein: CASSQAAGGLTYNEQFF. CDR3 nucleotide sequence: TGCGCCAGCAGCCAAGCGGCGGGAGGGTTAACCTACAATGAGCAGTTCTTC.